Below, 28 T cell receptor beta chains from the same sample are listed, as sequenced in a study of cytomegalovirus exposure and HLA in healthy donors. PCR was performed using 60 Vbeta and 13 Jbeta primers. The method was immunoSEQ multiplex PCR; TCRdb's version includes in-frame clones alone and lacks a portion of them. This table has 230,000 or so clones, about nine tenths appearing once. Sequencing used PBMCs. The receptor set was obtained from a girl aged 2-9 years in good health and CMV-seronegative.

CDR3 sequence: CASSLAFGGPMNTEAFF. The CDR3 coding sequence is TGCGCCAGCAGCTTGGCCTTTGGAGGCCCTATGAACACTGAAGCTTTCTTT. The chain uses TRBV5-1 and TRBJ1-1, with D unclear. The CDR3 runs to 17 residues. V shed 0 bases and J shed 0 bases, with 15 bases lying between them. The germline V gene encodes CDR1 SGHRS and CDR2 YFSETQ.

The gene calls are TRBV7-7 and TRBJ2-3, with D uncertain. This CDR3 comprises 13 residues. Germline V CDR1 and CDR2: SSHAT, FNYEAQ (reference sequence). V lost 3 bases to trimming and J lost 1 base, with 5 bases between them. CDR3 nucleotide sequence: TGTGCCAGCAGCTTGGAGCGCACAGATACGCAGTATTTT. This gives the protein CASSLERTDTQYF.

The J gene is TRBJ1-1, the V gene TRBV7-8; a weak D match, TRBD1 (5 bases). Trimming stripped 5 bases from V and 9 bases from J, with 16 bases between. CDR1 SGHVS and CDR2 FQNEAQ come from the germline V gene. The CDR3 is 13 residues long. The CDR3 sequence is CASSTNRIQQAFF. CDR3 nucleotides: TGTGCCAGCAGCACCAACAGGATCCAACAAGCTTTCTTT.

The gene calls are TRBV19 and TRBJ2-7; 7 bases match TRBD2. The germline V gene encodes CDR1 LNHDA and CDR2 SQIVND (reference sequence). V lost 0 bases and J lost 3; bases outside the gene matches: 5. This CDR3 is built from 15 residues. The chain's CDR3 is CASSIDSRGGYEQYF. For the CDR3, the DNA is TGTGCCAGTAGTATAGATTCACGCGGGGGCTACGAGCAGTACTTC.

This CDR3 reads CASSTPGQGAFGTEAFF. In DNA, the CDR3 is TGTGCCAGCAGTACTCCGGGACAGGGGGCATTTGGCACTGAAGCTTTCTTT. This chain connects TRBV28 to TRBJ1-1; 12 nucleotides agree with TRBD1. Trimming removed 5 bases from V and 4 bases from J; junction bases left unmatched: 11. The CDR3 spans 17 residues. CDR1 MDHEN and CDR2 SYDVKM come from the germline V gene.

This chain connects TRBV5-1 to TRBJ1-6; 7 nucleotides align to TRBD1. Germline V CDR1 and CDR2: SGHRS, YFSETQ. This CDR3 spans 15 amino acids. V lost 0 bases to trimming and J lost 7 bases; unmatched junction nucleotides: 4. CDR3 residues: CASSLEGAGNSPLHF. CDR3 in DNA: TGCGCCAGCAGCTTGGAGGGGGCGGGCAATTCACCCCTCCACTTT.

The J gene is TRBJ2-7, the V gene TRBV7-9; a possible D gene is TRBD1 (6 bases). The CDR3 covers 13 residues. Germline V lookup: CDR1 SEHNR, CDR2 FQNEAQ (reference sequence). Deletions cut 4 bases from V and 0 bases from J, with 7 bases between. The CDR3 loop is CASSSTGSYEQYF. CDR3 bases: TGTGCCAGCAGCTCGACAGGCTCCTACGAGCAGTACTTC.

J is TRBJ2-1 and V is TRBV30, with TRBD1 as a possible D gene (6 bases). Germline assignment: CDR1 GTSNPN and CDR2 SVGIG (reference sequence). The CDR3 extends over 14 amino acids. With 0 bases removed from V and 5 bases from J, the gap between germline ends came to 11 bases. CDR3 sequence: CAWSVGGVHNEQFF. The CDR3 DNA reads TGTGCCTGGAGTGTAGGGGGAGTCCACAATGAGCAGTTCTTC.

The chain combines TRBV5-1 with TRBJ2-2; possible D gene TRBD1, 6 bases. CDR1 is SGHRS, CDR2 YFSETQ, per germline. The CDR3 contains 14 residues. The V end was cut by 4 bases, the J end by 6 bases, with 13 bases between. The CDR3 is CASSRDMTSGELFF. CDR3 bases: TGCGCCAGCAGCAGGGACATGACATCCGGGGAGCTGTTTTTT. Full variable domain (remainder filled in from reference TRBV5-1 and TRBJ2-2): KAGVTQTPRYLIKTRGQQVTLSCSPISGHRSVSWYQQTPGQGLQFLFEYFSETQRNKGNFPGRFSGRQFSNSRSEMNVSTLELGDSALYLCASSRDMTSGELFFGEGSRLTVL.

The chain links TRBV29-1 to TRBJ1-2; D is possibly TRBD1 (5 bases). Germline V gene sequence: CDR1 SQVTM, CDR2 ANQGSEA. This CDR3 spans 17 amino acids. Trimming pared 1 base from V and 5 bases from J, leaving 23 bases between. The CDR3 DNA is TGCAGCGTTGAAGCCCCACAGCGGGAGGGGTATATATATGGCTACACCTTC. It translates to CSVEAPQREGYIYGYTF.

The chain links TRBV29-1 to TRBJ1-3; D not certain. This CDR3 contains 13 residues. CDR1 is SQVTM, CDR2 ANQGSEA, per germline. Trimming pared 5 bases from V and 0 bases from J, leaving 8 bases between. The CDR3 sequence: CSVRRGSGNTIYF. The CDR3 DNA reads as TGCAGCGTTCGACGGGGCTCTGGAAACACCATATATTTT.

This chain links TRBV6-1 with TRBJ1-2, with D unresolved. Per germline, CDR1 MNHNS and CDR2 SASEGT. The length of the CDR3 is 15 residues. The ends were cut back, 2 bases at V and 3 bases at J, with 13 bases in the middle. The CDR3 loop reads CASSELPGGYYGYTF. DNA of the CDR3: TGTGCCAGCAGTGAATTACCCGGCGGGTACTATGGCTACACCTTC.

For the CDR3, the DNA is TGTGCCAGTAATATTCGTGGGGCAGGGATGAATCAGCCCCAGCATTTT. Protein: CASNIRGAGMNQPQHF. V gene TRBV19 combines with J gene TRBJ1-5; perhaps TRBD1 as D (5 bases). Germline V lookup: CDR1 LNHDA, CDR2 SQIVND (reference sequence). CDR3 length equals 16 residues. V dropped 7 bases and J dropped 4 bases, with 20 bases sitting between them.

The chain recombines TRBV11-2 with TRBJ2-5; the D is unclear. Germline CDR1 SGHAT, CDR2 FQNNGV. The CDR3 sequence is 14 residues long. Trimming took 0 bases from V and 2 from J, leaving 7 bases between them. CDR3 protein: CASSLEAAQETQYF. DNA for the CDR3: TGTGCCAGCAGCTTAGAGGCGGCTCAAGAGACCCAGTACTTC.

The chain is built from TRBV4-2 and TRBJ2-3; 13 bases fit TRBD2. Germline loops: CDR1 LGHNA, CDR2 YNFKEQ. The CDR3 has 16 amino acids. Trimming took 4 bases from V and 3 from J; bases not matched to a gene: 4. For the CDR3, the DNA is TGTGCCAGCAGCCGGACTAGCGGGAGTCCGACAGATACGCAGTATTTT. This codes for CASSRTSGSPTDTQYF.

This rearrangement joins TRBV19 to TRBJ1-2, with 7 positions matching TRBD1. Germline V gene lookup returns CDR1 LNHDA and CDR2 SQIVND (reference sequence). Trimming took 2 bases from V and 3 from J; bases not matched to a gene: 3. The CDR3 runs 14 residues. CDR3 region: CASSILDRDYGYTF. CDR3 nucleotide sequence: TGTGCCAGTAGTATACTTGACAGGGACTATGGCTACACCTTC. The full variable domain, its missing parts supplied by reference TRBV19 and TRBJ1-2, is DGGITQSPKYLFRKEGQNVTLSCEQNLNHDAMYWYRQDPGQGLRLIYYSQIVNDFQKGDIAEGYSVSREKKESFPLTVTSAQKNPTAFYLCASSILDRDYGYTFGSGTRLTVV.

The CDR3 DNA reads as TGTGCCAGCAGGTCGGGACAGGGGAGCAATCAGCCCCAGCATTTT. Translation gives CASRSGQGSNQPQHF. V usage is TRBV6-1 and J usage is TRBJ1-5; 10 nucleotides line up with TRBD1. Germline values: CDR1 MNHNS, CDR2 SASEGT. This CDR3 comprises 15 residues. V was clipped by 6 bases and J by 1 base; unmatched bases: 3.

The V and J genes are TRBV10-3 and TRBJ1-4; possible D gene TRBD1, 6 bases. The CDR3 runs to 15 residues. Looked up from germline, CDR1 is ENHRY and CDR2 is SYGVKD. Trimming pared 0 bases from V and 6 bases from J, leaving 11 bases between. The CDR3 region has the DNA TGTGCCATCAGTGAGTCGATGGGGGCGGATGAAAAACTGTTTTTT. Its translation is CAISESMGADEKLFF.

CDR3 loop: CASSLGQGVMNTEAFF. CDR3 in DNA: TGTGCCAGCTCACTCGGACAGGGGGTAATGAACACTGAAGCTTTCTTT. The rearrangement links TRBV18 to TRBJ1-1; 10 nucleotides match TRBD1. The CDR3 covers 16 residues. V shed 4 bases, J shed 0 bases, and the junction held 5 bases outside the gene matches. The V gene's germline CDR1 is KGHSH and CDR2 LQKENI.

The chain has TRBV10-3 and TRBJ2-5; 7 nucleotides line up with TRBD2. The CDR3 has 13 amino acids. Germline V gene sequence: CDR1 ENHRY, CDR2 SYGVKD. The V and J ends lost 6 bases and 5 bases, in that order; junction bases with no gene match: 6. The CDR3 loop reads CAIRAGLEETQYF. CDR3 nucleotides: TGTGCCATCAGGGCCGGACTAGAGGAGACCCAGTACTTC.

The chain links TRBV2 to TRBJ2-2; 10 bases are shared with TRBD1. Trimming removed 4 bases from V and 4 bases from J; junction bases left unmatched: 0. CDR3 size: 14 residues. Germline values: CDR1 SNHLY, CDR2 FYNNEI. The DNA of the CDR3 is TGTGCCAGCAGTGGGACAGGGGGCACCGGGGAGCTGTTTTTT. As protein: CASSGTGGTGELFF.

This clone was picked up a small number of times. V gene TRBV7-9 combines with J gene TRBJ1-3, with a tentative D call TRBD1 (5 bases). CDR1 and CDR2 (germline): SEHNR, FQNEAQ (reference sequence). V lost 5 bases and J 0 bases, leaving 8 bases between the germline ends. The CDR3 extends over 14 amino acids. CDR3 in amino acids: CASSTDSSGNTIYF. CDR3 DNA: TGTGCCAGCAGCACCGACAGCTCTGGAAACACCATATATTTT.

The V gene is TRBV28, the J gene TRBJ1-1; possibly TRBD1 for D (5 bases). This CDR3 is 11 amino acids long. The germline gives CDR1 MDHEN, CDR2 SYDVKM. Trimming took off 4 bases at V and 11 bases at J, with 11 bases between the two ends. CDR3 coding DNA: TGTGCCAGCAGTTGGGTGGGGGGGGCTTTCTTT. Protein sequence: CASSWVGGAFF.

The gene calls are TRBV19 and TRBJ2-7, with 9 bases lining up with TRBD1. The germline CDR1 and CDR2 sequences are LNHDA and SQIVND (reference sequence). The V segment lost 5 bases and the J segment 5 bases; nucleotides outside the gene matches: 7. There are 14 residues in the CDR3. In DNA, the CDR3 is TGTGCCAGTAGTCGCCGGGACAGGGTCAACGAGCAGTACTTC. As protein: CASSRRDRVNEQYF.

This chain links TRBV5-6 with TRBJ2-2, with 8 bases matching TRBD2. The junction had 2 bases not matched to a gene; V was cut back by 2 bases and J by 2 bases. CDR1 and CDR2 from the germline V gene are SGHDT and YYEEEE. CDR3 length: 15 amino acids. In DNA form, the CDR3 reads TGTGCCAGCAGCTTCCTAGCGGGTAACACCGGGGAGCTGTTTTTT. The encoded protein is CASSFLAGNTGELFF.

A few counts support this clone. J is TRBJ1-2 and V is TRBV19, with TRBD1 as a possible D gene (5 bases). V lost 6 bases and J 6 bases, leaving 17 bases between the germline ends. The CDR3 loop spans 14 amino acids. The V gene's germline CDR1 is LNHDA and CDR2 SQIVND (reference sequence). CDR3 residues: CASRPGRAGHGYTF. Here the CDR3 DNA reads TGTGCCAGTAGGCCCGGTCGGGCAGGGCATGGCTACACCTTC. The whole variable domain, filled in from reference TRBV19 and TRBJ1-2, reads DGGITQSPKYLFRKEGQNVTLSCEQNLNHDAMYWYRQDPGQGLRLIYYSQIVNDFQKGDIAEGYSVSREKKESFPLTVTSAQKNPTAFYLCASRPGRAGHGYTFGSGTRLTVV.

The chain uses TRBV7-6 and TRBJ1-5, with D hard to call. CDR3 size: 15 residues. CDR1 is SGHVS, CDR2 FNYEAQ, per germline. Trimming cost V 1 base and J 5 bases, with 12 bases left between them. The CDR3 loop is CASSLEHSPDQPQHF. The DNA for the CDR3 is TGTGCCAGCAGCTTAGAGCACAGCCCTGATCAGCCCCAGCATTTT.

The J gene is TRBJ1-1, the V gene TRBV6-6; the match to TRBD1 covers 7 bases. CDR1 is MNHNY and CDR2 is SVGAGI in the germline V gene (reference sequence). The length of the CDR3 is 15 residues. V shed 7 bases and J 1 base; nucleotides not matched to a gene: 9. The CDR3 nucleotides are TGTGCCAGCATTGACAGGGAACGGGCGAACACTGAAGCTTTCTTT. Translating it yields CASIDRERANTEAFF.